A selection of T cell receptor beta chains follows, all from one sample in a study of blood T cell repertoires in COVID-19. The method was immunoSEQ multiplex PCR; TCRdb's version includes in-frame clones alone and lacks a portion of them. This sample has about 75,000 clones, with around 74% found just once. Sequenced sample: peripheral blood. These receptors all come from a woman older than 75 with active or convalescent COVID-19. CDR3s leave out the opening cysteine and the closing phenylalanine or tryptophan.

v_gene	j_gene	CDR3aa
TRBV19	TRBJ2-3	ASSVLVEGTDTQY
TRBV6-2/TRBV6-3	TRBJ2-7	ASSERGRVSYEQY
TRBV14	TRBJ2-1	ASSQDWVGGFGEQF
TRBV6-5	TRBJ2-1	ASRALSGRDNEQF
TRBV27	TRBJ2-2	ASSGLAGAGGELF
TRBV7-3	TRBJ2-1	ASSLGLAAREQF
TRBV9	TRBJ2-1	ASSPSGPEFAGGLWNEQF
TRBV12-3/TRBV12-4	TRBJ1-5	ASSSGYQPQH
TRBV4-1	TRBJ2-2	ASSQDLSLAGDVWAGELF
TRBV5-1	TRBJ2-5	ASSGGGVRETQY
TRBV27	TRBJ1-5	ASSSISGFAQPQH
TRBV4-3	TRBJ1-1	ASSHWTDSGPEAF
TRBV5-1	TRBJ2-3	ASRTGTATDTQY
TRBV11-2	TRBJ1-6	ASSLSRSGDRANSPLH
TRBV9	TRBJ2-7	ASSVSSDPYEQY
TRBV5-1	TRBJ1-1	ASRGTQGTTEAF
TRBV24-1	TRBJ2-2	ATTKGDWTGELF
TRBV10-3	TRBJ2-5	AISESKRETQY
TRBV27	TRBJ2-7	ASSLTSGSYEQY
TRBV5-4	TRBJ2-3	ASSQLAGGGTDTQY
TRBV6-1	TRBJ2-1	ASSGTYTVQAYNEQF
TRBV7-2	TRBJ2-5	ASSYRTQETQY
TRBV11-1	TRBJ2-1	ASSLYGGTGNNEQF
TRBV7-2	TRBJ2-3	ASSPRVAGGSTDTQY
TRBV27	TRBJ2-7	ASSLTGGYEQY
TRBV30	TRBJ2-1	AWSTGHNEQF
TRBV5-1	TRBJ1-2	ASHTGANYGYT
TRBV4-3	TRBJ2-7	ASSQVAGWSYEQY
TRBV28	TRBJ1-2	ASSRGGGYT
TRBV6-6	TRBJ1-2	ASSKTELYGYT
TRBV18	TRBJ2-3	ASSPLASGSTDTQY
TRBV20-1	TRBJ2-1	SASPLAGIRNEQF
TRBV28	TRBJ2-5	ASSLWGGNQETQY
TRBV6-6	TRBJ2-7	ASSRGQGAEQY
TRBV7-2	TRBJ2-3	ASSLGGGRAQY
TRBV18	TRBJ2-7	ATSELQGSEQY
TRBV9	TRBJ1-3	ASSRVTGLLGNTIY
TRBV7-8	TRBJ1-6	ASSDRDRGRGSPLH
TRBV19	TRBJ1-2	ASSTGQGRNYGYT
TRBV25-1	TRBJ1-2	ASSPTANYGYT
TRBV5-1	TRBJ1-5	ASSLGGGSNQPQH
TRBV27	TRBJ1-2	ASSLLGTGGYGYT
TRBV18	TRBJ2-6	ASSHGASGANVLT
TRBV7-2	TRBJ1-1	ASSVSGGVTEAF
TRBV29-1	TRBJ2-3	SVARVAGTDTQY
TRBV5-1	TRBJ2-1	ASSPQGYEQF
TRBV6-2/TRBV6-3	TRBJ2-5	ASSYGTNQETQY
TRBV7-8	TRBJ2-7	ASSFKRDLKGREQY
TRBV20-1	TRBJ1-4	SASPSGGVVEKLF
TRBV7-2	TRBJ1-3	ASSLDGVYGTGGVNTIY
TRBV5-1	TRBJ2-7	ASSLAAPYEQY
TRBV5-5	TRBJ2-7	ASSFGGPYEQY